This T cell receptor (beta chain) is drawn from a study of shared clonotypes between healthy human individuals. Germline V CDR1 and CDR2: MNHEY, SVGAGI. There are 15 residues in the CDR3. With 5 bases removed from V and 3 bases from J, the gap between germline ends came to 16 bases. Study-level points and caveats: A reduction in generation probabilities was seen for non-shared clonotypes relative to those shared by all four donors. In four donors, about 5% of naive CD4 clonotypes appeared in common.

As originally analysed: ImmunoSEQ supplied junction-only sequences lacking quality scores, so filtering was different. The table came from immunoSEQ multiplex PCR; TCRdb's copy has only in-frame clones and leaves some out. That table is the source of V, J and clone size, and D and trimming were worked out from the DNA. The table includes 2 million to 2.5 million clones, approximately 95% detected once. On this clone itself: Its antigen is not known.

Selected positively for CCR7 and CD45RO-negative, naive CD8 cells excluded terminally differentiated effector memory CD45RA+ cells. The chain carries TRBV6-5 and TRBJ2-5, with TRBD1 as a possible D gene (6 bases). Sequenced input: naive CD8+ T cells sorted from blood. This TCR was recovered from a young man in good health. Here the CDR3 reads CASSHFPRDKETQYF. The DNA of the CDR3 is TGTGCCAGCAGTCACTTCCCCCGGGACAAAGAGACCCAGTACTTC.